Listed below are T cell receptor beta chains from one sample, sequenced in a study of radiation and T cells in renal cell carcinoma. Repertoires were generated with immunoSEQ multiplex PCR, while TCRdb's copy carries only in-frame clones and drops some. Here the sample spans approximately 150,000 clones, less than 90% being singletons. The input for sequencing was blood, taken from a patient whose treatment included radiotherapy and nephrectomy. These receptors were obtained from a woman aged 50 to 60 with renal cell carcinoma. Both conserved end residues are part of each CDR3. The order of the fields is D gene, J gene, V gene, clone size, CDR3 protein, CDR3 DNA. D genes are given only for firm matches. Clone size is stated in some rows and not others, as once, few, many or a class when expanded.

NA,TRBJ1-6,TRBV10-1,NA,CASSESARNSPLHF,TGCGCCAGCAGTGAGTCAGCGAGAAATTCACCCCTCCACTTT
TRBD1,TRBJ1-2,TRBV9,NA,CASSLQGLEYGYTF,TGTGCCAGCAGCTTACAGGGGTTAGAGTATGGCTACACCTTC
TRBD2,TRBJ2-3,TRBV10-1,NA,CASSQRGLSDTQYF,TGCGCCAGCAGCCAGCGGGGTTTGAGTGATACGCAGTATTTT
NA,TRBJ2-7,TRBV9,NA,CASSVDGEVLAEQYF,TGTGCCAGCAGCGTAGACGGGGAAGTTCTCGCCGAGCAGTACTTC
NA,TRBJ2-2,TRBV4-2,NA,CASSQDRQRRNTGELFF,TGTGCCAGCAGCCAAGATCGTCAGCGGCGGAACACCGGGGAGCTGTTTTTT
NA,TRBJ2-7,TRBV6-5,NA,CASSRGDTVSYEQYF,TGTGCCAGCAGTCGAGGGGACACCGTCTCCTACGAGCAGTACTTC
TRBD2,TRBJ2-7,TRBV5-1,NA,CASSSSRGGIYEQYF,TGCGCCAGCAGCTCATCCCGCGGGGGGATATACGAGCAGTACTTC
TRBD1,TRBJ1-5,TRBV5-8,few,CASSFGTGGQAQHF,TGTGCCAGCAGCTTTGGGACAGGGGGTCAGGCCCAGCATTTT
NA,TRBJ2-1,TRBV27,NA,CASSLAGLLSYNEQFF,TGTGCCAGCAGTTTAGCGGGGCTTCTCTCCTACAATGAGCAGTTCTTC
NA,TRBJ2-3,TRBV20-1,NA,CSASPEDTQYF,TGCAGTGCAAGCCCGGAAGATACGCAGTATTTT
TRBD2,TRBJ2-7,TRBV5-1,NA,CASSFQAGLITSEQYF,TGCGCCAGCAGCTTCCAAGCGGGACTAATCACCTCCGAGCAGTACTTC
NA,TRBJ2-7,TRBV28,NA,CASTPGRGYEQYF,TGTGCCAGCACCCCGGGACGTGGTTACGAGCAGTACTTC